The 24 T cell receptor beta chains presented below share a single source sample, sequenced in a study of beta chain features in type 1 diabetes. General study findings and limits: In every one of the four CD4+ subsets, TCRB CDR3s were moderately but significantly shorter in Type 1 diabetes patients.

The authors reverse transcribed all of the isolated RNA, so sequencing captured expressed TCRB transcripts. The protocol was immunoSEQ multiplex PCR, while the TCRdb copy is restricted to in-frame clones and leaves out a portion. The sample lists a few hundred thousand clones, approximately 13% seen once, with about 0.019% in the top ten. Their antigens remain unidentified. Specimen: naive CD4+ T cells from blood. The origin of the receptors is a man aged 25-45 years with type 1 diabetes.

This clone was seen only a few times. The chain combines TRBV19 with TRBJ1-2, with TRBD1 matching 7 bases. In germline, CDR1 is LNHDA, CDR2 SQIVND (reference sequence). The CDR3 totals 14 residues. V shed 7 bases, J shed 0 bases, and the junction held 5 bases outside the gene matches. This CDR3 is CASIPGQSNYGYTF. The CDR3, as DNA: TGTGCCAGTATCCCGGGACAGTCTAACTATGGCTACACCTTC.

This clone turned up a few times. The sample contains more than one DNA sequence encoding this CDR3. Here the CDR3 reads CASSTGQSYEQYF. The CDR3 DNA reads as TGTGCCAGTAGTACCGGACAGTCCTACGAGCAGTACTTC. This chain joins TRBV19 and TRBJ2-7, with D perhaps matching TRBD1 (6 bases). There are 13 residues in the CDR3. Per the germline V gene, CDR1 is LNHDA and CDR2 is SQIVND (reference sequence). Trimming stripped 4 bases from V and 1 base from J, with 8 bases between.

CDR3 DNA: TGCGCCAGCAGCCTCCGATCCTCACCGGGACTAGCGGCCCCAGATACGCAGTATTTT. It is translated as CASSLRSSPGLAAPDTQYF. This sequence joins TRBV4-1 and TRBJ2-3; 11 bases align to TRBD2. CDR1 and CDR2 (germline): MGHRA, YSYEKL. J gave up 4 bases and V 4 bases, and 16 bases lay outside the gene matches. This CDR3 comprises 19 residues.

The chain has TRBV25-1 and TRBJ1-2; 8 nucleotides line up with TRBD1. CDR3 length: 13 amino acids. Germline CDR1 and CDR2: MGHDK and SYGVNS. V shed 5 bases, J shed 8 bases, and the junction held 7 bases outside the gene matches. CDR3 bases: TGTGCCAGCAGTCCCAGGACAGGGAAAGGCTACACCTTC. The encoded protein is CASSPRTGKGYTF.

The chain couples TRBV7-8 to TRBJ2-1, with a tentative D call TRBD2 (6 bases). The CDR3 is 14 amino acids. Germline values: CDR1 SGHVS, CDR2 FQNEAQ. V lost 1 base and J 9 bases, leaving 13 bases between the germline ends. The CDR3 DNA reads TGTGCCAGCAGCTTAGGGGGGGTCGTACCTGAGCAGTTCTTC. Residues: CASSLGGVVPEQFF.

The chain recombines TRBV9 with TRBJ2-1; TRBD1 matches 10 bases. J was trimmed by 5 bases and V by 6 bases; bases with no gene match: 8. The germline CDR1 and CDR2 sequences are SGDLS and YYNGEE. CDR3 size: 15 residues. The CDR3 loop reads CASTVDRGPHNEQFF. The CDR3 DNA is TGTGCCAGCACTGTCGACAGGGGGCCTCACAATGAGCAGTTCTTC.

A word on this clone: A read error may account for a junction end that differs from germline. The chain is built from TRBV6-6 and TRBJ2-7; 9 bases align to TRBD1. The V gene's germline CDR1 is MNHNY and CDR2 SVGAGI (reference sequence). The CDR3 contains 13 residues. CDR3 amino acids: CASSRDRESDKWF. As DNA, the CDR3 is TGTGCCAGCAGCCGGGACAGGGAGTCTGATAAGTGGTTC.

This clone was detected a few times. The chain recombines TRBV30 with TRBJ2-3; the D gene is possibly TRBD2 (5 bases). V shed 3 bases and J shed 5 bases, with 15 bases lying between them. Germline CDR1 is GTSNPN and CDR2 is SVGIG (reference sequence). This CDR3 comprises 14 residues. The CDR3 sequence is CAWSGVSEGDTQYF. In nucleotides, the CDR3 is TGTGCCTGGAGCGGGGTTTCAGAGGGAGATACGCAGTATTTT.

The J gene is TRBJ1-3, the V gene TRBV30; possible D gene TRBD1, 5 bases. Germline CDR1 and CDR2: GTSNPN and SVGIG (reference sequence). The CDR3 covers 16 residues. The V end lost 0 bases, the J end lost 4 bases, and 16 bases lay between the germline ends. In nucleotides, the CDR3 is TGTGCCTGGAGTGTACTTTCGCGGGGGGACGGAAACACCATATATTTT. The encoded protein is CAWSVLSRGDGNTIYF. Supplemented by reference TRBV30 and TRBJ1-3, the full variable domain reads SQTIHQWPATLVQPVGSPLSLECTVEGTSNPNLYWYRQAAGRGLQLLFYSVGIGQISSEVPQNLSASRPQDRQFILSSKKLLLSDSGFYLCAWSVLSRGDGNTIYFGEGSWLTVV.

This clone was seen only a few times. The V and J genes are TRBV18 and TRBJ2-1, with 11 bases aligning to TRBD1. J gave up 9 bases and V 3 bases, and 7 bases lay outside the gene matches. The germline V gene has CDR1 KGHSH and CDR2 LQKENI. The CDR3 consists of 15 residues. CDR3 in amino acids: CASSPLGQGEAEQFF. CDR3 nucleotide sequence: TGTGCCAGCTCACCGCTGGGACAGGGGGAGGCTGAGCAGTTCTTC.

The chain uses TRBV29-1 and TRBJ2-7; no clear D gene. The CDR3 sequence is 12 residues long. Germline CDR1 and CDR2: SQVTM and ANQGSEA. V lost 4 bases, J lost 0 bases, and 7 bases lay in between. As DNA, the CDR3 is TGCAGCGTTGGCGCGGACTCCTACGAGCAGTACTTC. It yields the protein CSVGADSYEQYF.

This clone turned up a few times. The genes are TRBV7-9 and TRBJ2-3; TRBD1 matches at 7 bases. CDR3 length equals 17 residues. Germline CDR1 SEHNR, CDR2 FQNEAQ (reference sequence). Unmatched junction bases numbered 12, after V lost 4 bases and J lost 2 bases. Here the CDR3 DNA reads TGTGCCAGCAGCTCTATATGGGACAGAATTTCCACAGATACGCAGTATTTT. It translates to CASSSIWDRISTDTQYF. The full variable domain, its missing parts supplied by reference TRBV7-9 and TRBJ2-3, is DTGVSQNPRHKITKRGQNVTFRCDPISEHNRLYWYRQTLGQGPEFLTYFQNEAQLEKSRLLSDRFSAERPKGSFSTLEIQRTEQGDSAMYLCASSSIWDRISTDTQYFGPGTRLTVL.

The rearrangement uses TRBV9 and TRBJ2-2; TRBD1 might be the D (6 bases). CDR1 and CDR2 from the germline V gene are SGDLS and YYNGEE. This CDR3 has 15 residues. V gave up 0 bases and J gave up 7 bases, with 13 bases separating them. The DNA for the CDR3 is TGTGCCAGCAGCGTAGTAACAGGGATTGACGGGGAGCTGTTTTTT. This gives the protein CASSVVTGIDGELFF.

This chain links TRBV9 with TRBJ2-7; 7 bases agree with TRBD2. CDR1 is SGDLS and CDR2 is YYNGEE in the germline V gene. The CDR3 runs to 17 residues. V lost 4 bases, J lost 4 bases, and 17 bases stayed unmatched. The CDR3 protein is CASSSRRSSGPMYEQYF. The CDR3 bases are TGTGCCAGCAGCTCACGGAGGTCTAGCGGACCTATGTACGAGCAGTACTTC.

V usage is TRBV6-6 and J usage is TRBJ1-1; D not resolved. Germline V gives CDR1 MNHNY, CDR2 SVGAGI (reference sequence). The CDR3 length is 11 residues. Trimming cost V 7 bases and J 7 bases, with 10 bases left between them. Here the CDR3 DNA reads TGTGCCAGCAATTTCAGGAATGAAGCTTTCTTT. This gives the protein CASNFRNEAFF.

The sample holds a few counts of this clone. This chain uses TRBV30 with TRBJ1-1; D gene uncertain. Trimming cost V 3 bases and J 5 bases, with 13 bases left between them. The CDR3 contains 13 residues. Looked up from germline, CDR1 is GTSNPN and CDR2 is SVGIG (reference sequence). This CDR3 is CAWRAGVETEAFF. CDR3 bases: TGTGCCTGGAGGGCCGGGGTCGAGACTGAAGCTTTCTTT. Drawing the rest from reference TRBV30 and TRBJ1-1, the complete variable domain is SQTIHQWPATLVQPVGSPLSLECTVEGTSNPNLYWYRQAAGRGLQLLFYSVGIGQISSEVPQNLSASRPQDRQFILSSKKLLLSDSGFYLCAWRAGVETEAFFGQGTRLTVV.

This clone has more than one count but fewer than ten. The gene calls are TRBV6-5 and TRBJ2-5; TRBD2 agrees at 7 bases. Germline V gene lookup returns CDR1 MNHEY and CDR2 SVGAGI. Trimming cost V 6 bases and J 5 bases; bases outside gene matches: 12. The CDR3 covers 15 residues. Here the CDR3 DNA reads TGTGCCAGCAGACGAGGGACTAAAGTTGTGGAGACCCAGTACTTC. Amino acids: CASRRGTKVVETQYF.

This chain links TRBV7-2 with TRBJ2-1, with 14 bases aligning to TRBD2. After removal of 1 base from V and 7 bases from J, the junction contained 0 bases not matched to a gene. This CDR3 comprises 15 residues. In germline, CDR1 is SGHTA, CDR2 FQGNSA. CDR3 DNA: TGTGCCAGCAGCTTAGGGACTAGCGGGAGGAATGAGCAGTTCTTC. Translating gives CASSLGTSGRNEQFF.

The V call is TRBV6-5, the J call TRBJ2-1; 8 bases fit TRBD1. The CDR3 loop spans 14 amino acids. J lost 6 bases, V lost 5 bases, and 6 bases had no gene match. Germline CDR1 and CDR2: MNHEY and SVGAGI. This CDR3 is CASSQDRGPNEQFF. For the CDR3, the DNA is TGTGCCAGCAGTCAAGACAGGGGACCCAATGAGCAGTTCTTC.

V usage is TRBV5-1 and J usage is TRBJ2-1; 11 bases are a match to TRBD1. The junction had 6 bases not matched to a gene; V was cut back by 0 bases and J by 7 bases. The CDR3 sequence is 16 residues long. The V gene's germline CDR1 is SGHRS and CDR2 YFSETQ. DNA for the CDR3: TGCGCCAGCAGCTTGGCCACTGGGACAGGGGGGAATGAGCAGTTCTTC. It translates to CASSLATGTGGNEQFF.

This chain uses TRBV9 with TRBJ1-6; D perhaps matches TRBD1 (6 bases). The V end was cut by 3 bases, the J end by 10 bases, with 20 bases between. The V gene's germline CDR1 is SGDLS and CDR2 YYNGEE. The CDR3 has 16 residues. Written as DNA, the CDR3 is TGTGCCAGCAGCGCCCGCGAAGGGGGTCGCAGCTCACCCCTCCACTTT. Amino acids: CASSAREGGRSSPLHF.

A few counts support this clone. CDR3 sequence reads: CASSVGTGGNEQFF. The CDR3, as DNA: TGTGCCAGCAGTGTGGGAACAGGGGGCAACGAGCAGTTCTTC. V usage is TRBV25-1 and J usage is TRBJ2-1; 9 bases line up with TRBD1. CDR3 length equals 14 residues. The ends lost 4 bases at V and 10 bases at J; junction bases unmatched: 8. Germline values: CDR1 MGHDK, CDR2 SYGVNS.

The chain carries TRBV5-4 and TRBJ2-7, with 10 bases lining up with TRBD1. Trimming at V came to 3 bases and at J to 4 bases, leaving 7 bases not matched to a gene. Germline V gene data show CDR1 as SGHNT and CDR2 as YYREEE (reference sequence). This CDR3 is 15 amino acids long. In DNA form, the CDR3 reads TGTGCCAGCAGCTCCGGCCGGGACAGGGGATACGAGCAGTACTTC. Translated: CASSSGRDRGYEQYF. Complete variable domain (other parts from reference TRBV5-4 and TRBJ2-7): ETGVTQSPTHLIKTRGQQVTLRCSSQSGHNTVSWYQQALGQGPQFIFQYYREEENGRGNFPPRFSGLQFPNYSSELNVNALELDDSALYLCASSSGRDRGYEQYFGPGTRLTVT.

The chain carries TRBV7-2 and TRBJ1-6; 7 nucleotides line up with TRBD1. This CDR3 contains 14 residues. The J segment lost 6 bases and the V segment lost 3 bases, leaving 2 bases of the junction unmatched. The germline CDR1 and CDR2 sequences are SGHTA and FQGNSA. CDR3 DNA sequence: TGTGCCAGCAGCTTTAGACAGGGTAATTCACCCCTCCACTTT. Encoded protein: CASSFRQGNSPLHF. Variable domain in full (rest from reference TRBV7-2 and TRBJ1-6): GAGVSQSPSNKVTEKGKDVELRCDPISGHTALYWYRQSLGQGLEFLIYFQGNSAPDKSGLPSDRFSAERTGGSVSTLTIQRTQQEDSAVYLCASSFRQGNSPLHFGNGTRLTVT.